Below are 29 T cell receptor beta chains sequenced from a single sample in a study of kidney transplant recipient with SARS-CoV-2 infection. Using its own MiXCR run on the reads, TCRdb lists one record per CDR3 protein. This sample has under 300,000 distinct CDR3 sequences, with under 30% found just once. Sample: a blood sample, taken at baseline and between days 110 and 120 from a kidney transplant recipient. The receptors originated from a young adult male patient who had COVID-19 and was a kidney transplant recipient. The graft donor may be the source of some T cells.

This clonotype turned up a few times. V is TRBV4-1 and J is TRBJ2-1; no reliable D call. V was clipped by 1 base and J by 0 bases, with 10 bases between them. The CDR3 is made up of 16 amino acids. Germline values: CDR1 MGHRA, CDR2 YSYEKL. The CDR3 coding sequence is TGCGCCAGCAGCCAAGGAATACAAAGCTCCTACAATGAGCAGTTCTTC. The encoded protein is CASSQGIQSSYNEQFF.

A note on this clonotype: A much larger clone lies a single base off, so this may be a read error. The chain couples TRBV11-2 to TRBJ2-6, with a weak D call TRBD1 (5 bases). This CDR3 has 17 residues. The V gene's germline CDR1 is SGHAT and CDR2 FQNNGV. V shed 4 bases and J shed 5 bases, with 18 bases lying between them. CDR3 amino acids: CASSSNRQQSRANVLTF. Written as DNA, the CDR3 is TGTGCCAGCAGCTCCAACAGGCAACAAAGTCGGGCCAACGTCCTGACTTTC.

Concerning this clonotype itself: This may be a read error, as it is one base from a much larger clone. The J gene is TRBJ1-4, the V gene TRBV4-1; D perhaps matches TRBD1 (6 bases). CDR3 length equals 15 residues. The V end was cut by 7 bases, the J end by 7 bases, with 19 bases between. From germline, CDR1 is MGHRA and CDR2 YSYEKL. CDR3 sequence (DNA): TGCGCCAGCAACGAGAGGGGGGCTGTAGGTGAAAAACTGTTTTTT. This codes for CASNERGAVGEKLFF.

This clonotype came up many times. The chain employs TRBV2 and TRBJ1-4; no reliable D call. CDR3 length equals 16 residues. V shed 5 bases and J shed 0 bases, with 13 bases lying between them. The germline gives CDR1 SNHLY, CDR2 FYNNEI. The CDR3, as DNA: TGTGCCAGCAGTCGGGGAGCCTATCCAACTAATGAAAAACTGTTTTTT. Translated: CASSRGAYPTNEKLFF.

This clonotype was recorded at least ten times. As DNA, the CDR3 is TGTGCCAGCAGCCACAGGGAGACCTTATACGAGCAGTACTTC. Protein: CASSHRETLYEQYF. The chain joins TRBV6-5 to TRBJ2-7; a possible D gene is TRBD1 (6 bases). V was shortened by 6 bases and J by 4 bases, with 16 bases between the two germline ends. CDR3 length equals 14 residues. Germline V gives CDR1 MNHEY, CDR2 SVGAGI.

This clonotype was recorded many times. The CDR3 loop is CASSGLASFRKTYGYTF. The CDR3 nucleotides read TGTGCCAGCAGTGGGCTTGCCAGCTTCCGAAAGACCTATGGCTACACCTTC. The chain uses TRBV12-3 or TRBV12-4 and TRBJ1-2; D gene uncertain. The CDR3 has 17 residues. The V and J ends lost 5 bases and 4 bases respectively, with 23 bases between them.

With respect to this clonotype: Since a much larger clone is just one base distant, this may be a read error. This chain connects TRBV11-2 to TRBJ2-7, with TRBD1 identical over 7 bases. The CDR3 runs 17 residues. Germline assignment: CDR1 SGHAT and CDR2 FQNNGV. DNA of the CDR3: TGTGCCAGCAGCTTCTTGGACGGTCTGACAGGGAATTACGAGCGGTACTTC. It codes for CASSFLDGLTGNYERYF.

As concerns this clonotype: This sequence may be a read error, since a much larger clone differs from it by one base. The chain carries TRBV20-1 and TRBJ1-2, with D unclear. CDR3 size: 16 residues. Germline-derived CDR1 and CDR2 are DFQATT and SNEGSKA (reference sequence). The CDR3 DNA reads TGCAGTGCTAAGGAGTTGCTGTTTCGAAAGACCTATTGCTACACCTTC. This gives the protein CSAKELLFRKTYCYTF.

The sample holds many counts of this clonotype. The chain carries TRBV6-4 and TRBJ1-2, with D possibly TRBD1 on 5 matching bases. CDR3 size: 17 residues. CDR1 is MRHNA and CDR2 is SNTAGT in the germline V gene. V lost 5 bases, J lost 4 bases, and 23 bases lay in between. The DNA for the CDR3 is TGTGCCAGCAGTTATTGGGGCTCACACGGAAAGACCTATGGCTACACCTTC. Translating gives CASSYWGSHGKTYGYTF.

In its sample, this clonotype was seen many times. Because the CDR3's place on the DNA is in doubt, the DNA is left out and the CDR3 is given as listed by TCRdb. The rearrangement joins TRBV27 to TRBJ1-4; the table's D call, TRBD1, was not checked against the DNA. Germline V CDR1 and CDR2: MNHEY, SMNVEV (reference sequence). The CDR3 is 15 amino acids in total, end residues counted. CDR3 sequence reads: CASSSSAGWKEKLFF.

This clonotype was seen repeatedly, ten times or more. The gene calls are TRBV28 and TRBJ1-3; D unclear. This CDR3 has 15 residues. The V gene's germline CDR1 is MDHEN and CDR2 SYDVKM. Trimming left V 5 bases short and J 0 bases short, with 11 bases between. The CDR3 sequence: CASSLTVPSGNTIYF. The CDR3 DNA follows: TGTGCCAGCAGTCTGACCGTACCCTCTGGAAACACCATATATTTT.

This clonotype was recorded many times. This chain joins TRBV12-3 or TRBV12-4 and TRBJ2-3, with 7 nucleotides matching TRBD2. The CDR3 runs to 14 residues. V lost 8 bases to trimming and J lost 0 bases; unmatched junction nucleotides: 5. CDR3 in amino acids: CASRVRESTDTQYF. The CDR3 DNA reads TGTGCCAGCCGCGTGCGGGAGAGCACAGATACGCAGTATTTT.

This clonotype was observed a handful of times. This rearrangement joins TRBV12-3 or TRBV12-4 to TRBJ1-2; no clear D. This CDR3 is built from 17 residues. Trimming took 5 bases from V and 4 from J, leaving 23 bases between them. The DNA of the CDR3 is TGTGCCAGCAGTGAGGGCTACAGCTTCCGAAAGACCTATGGCTACACCTTC. It yields the protein CASSEGYSFRKTYGYTF.

This clonotype was recorded at least ten times. This chain joins TRBV12-3 or TRBV12-4 and TRBJ2-6; TRBD1 matches 10 bases. With V trimmed by 7 bases and J by 0 bases, 6 bases remained unmatched. The CDR3 covers 17 residues. The CDR3 spells CASNPGTGASGANVLTF. The DNA of the CDR3 is TGTGCCAGCAATCCCGGGACAGGGGCCTCTGGGGCCAACGTCCTGACTTTC.

Many counts were recorded for this clonotype. The J gene is TRBJ1-4, the V gene TRBV5-4; maybe TRBD1 (6 bases). Per germline, CDR1 SGHNT and CDR2 YYREEE (reference sequence). V was clipped by 0 bases and J by 4 bases, with 10 bases between them. The CDR3 loop spans 15 amino acids. The CDR3 bases are TGTGCCAGCAGCTTGGCGCGGGACAATAATGAAAAACTGTTTTTT. This translates into CASSLARDNNEKLFF.

This clonotype was seen at least ten times. The V gene is TRBV6-2 or TRBV6-3, the J gene TRBJ2-7; D is unresolved. CDR1 is MNHEY and CDR2 is SVGEGT in the germline V gene. This CDR3 spans 14 amino acids. Trimming shortened V by 3 bases and J by 0 bases, and 9 bases separated the two germline ends. This chain's CDR3 is CASSYSVLSYEQYF. The CDR3 DNA is TGTGCCAGCAGTTATTCTGTCCTCTCCTACGAGCAGTACTTC.

This clonotype was detected ten times or more. Here the CDR3 reads CAWSVLGPRLNTEAFF. In DNA, the CDR3 is TGTGCCTGGAGTGTACTGGGACCGAGGTTGAACACTGAAGCTTTCTTT. The chain carries TRBV30 and TRBJ1-1, with a weak D call TRBD1 (5 bases). Germline assignment: CDR1 GTSNPN and CDR2 SVGIG (reference sequence). V was clipped by 0 bases and J by 0 bases, with 14 bases between them. This CDR3 spans 16 amino acids.

This clonotype was seen at least ten times. The chain uses TRBV13 and TRBJ2-5; D unresolved. CDR3 length: 13 residues. The V end was cut by 1 base, the J end by 5 bases, with 8 bases between. CDR1 and CDR2 from the germline V gene are PRHDT and FYEKMQ (reference sequence). This CDR3 is CASSLVSVETQYF. CDR3 nucleotides: TGTGCCAGCAGCTTAGTTAGTGTTGAGACCCAGTACTTC.

Ten or more counts support this clonotype. The chain couples TRBV3-1 to TRBJ2-2, with D unresolved. This CDR3 has 18 residues. The V gene's germline CDR1 is LGHDT and CDR2 YNNKEL (reference sequence). The V and J ends lost 3 bases and 5 bases respectively, with 22 bases between them. CDR3 sequence reads: CASSHCNPISGLTGELFF. CDR3 DNA: TGTGCCAGCAGCCATTGTAATCCCATTTCAGGCTTGACCGGGGAGCTGTTTTTT.

This clonotype was observed a few times. J is TRBJ2-3 and V is TRBV21-1. TRBV21-1 constitutes a pseudogene. The CDR3 loop spans 17 amino acids. The CDR3 sequence is CASRKLVATVMQDTQYF. The DNA for the CDR3 is TGTGCCAGCAGGAAGCTGGTAGCTACAGTCATGCAAGATACGCAGTATTTT.

Note on this clonotype: With a much larger clone just one base away, this may be a read error. The chain employs TRBV5-8 and TRBJ1-4; D unresolved. Looked up from germline, CDR1 is SGHTS and CDR2 is YDEGEE. The CDR3 loop spans 17 amino acids. Trimming left V 3 bases short and J 0 bases short, with 15 bases between. The CDR3 DNA reads TGTGCCAGCAGCTCGGTCGTAGCGCTTGCAACTAATGAAAAACTGTTTTTT. Translating gives CASSSVVALATNEKLFF.

This clonotype was detected many times. This sequence joins TRBV12-5 and TRBJ1-1, with D unclear. V was clipped by 5 bases and J by 0 bases, with 7 bases between them. CDR1 is LGHNT, CDR2 FRNRAP, per germline. This CDR3 has 13 amino acids. CDR3 DNA sequence: TGTGCTAGTGGTGTAGGCTTGAACACTGAAGCTTTCTTT. Amino acid sequence: CASGVGLNTEAFF.

In this sample, this clonotype turned up many times. The CDR3 reads CASSPSREIYNEQFF. CDR3 DNA: TGTGCCAGCTCACCAAGTCGGGAGATCTACAATGAGCAGTTCTTC. The rearrangement uses TRBV18 and TRBJ2-1; TRBD2 is a possible D gene (6 bases). The length of the CDR3 is 15 residues. From germline, CDR1 is KGHSH and CDR2 LQKENI. The V end was cut by 2 bases, the J end by 3 bases, with 11 bases between.

Comment on this clonotype: It may be a read error: a sequence one base away is much more abundant. In DNA, the CDR3 is TGTGCCAGCAGCATGATAACTCACGAGGGAGAGACCTATGGCTACACCTTC. Translated, it gives CASSMITHEGETYGYTF. This chain links TRBV7-1 with TRBJ1-2; D remains ambiguous. TRBV7-1 is placed among ORFs of uncertain function. The V and J ends lost 5 bases and 4 bases respectively, with 23 bases between them. The CDR3 totals 17 residues.

Worth noting for this clonotype: A much larger clone is a single base away; this may be a read error. The CDR3 does not close with the conserved phenylalanine or tryptophan, likely indicating a read error. The chain joins TRBV7-3 to TRBJ1-2; the D gene is possibly TRBD1 (6 bases). CDR1 and CDR2 (germline): SGHTA, FQGTGA. This CDR3 region has 13 residues. Between the trimmed V and J ends, which lost 5 bases and 6 bases, there was a span of 13 bases. In DNA form, the CDR3 reads TGTGCCAGCAGCCCGAGGGGGGGGGATGGCTACACCCTC. This sequence encodes CASSPRGGDGYTL.

This clonotype came up many times. J is TRBJ1-2 and V is TRBV7-3; weak D call: TRBD1 (5 bases). Germline V gene lookup returns CDR1 SGHTA and CDR2 FQGTGA. Trimming left V 5 bases short and J 4 bases short, with 11 bases between. The CDR3 spans 13 residues. CDR3 coding DNA: TGTGCCAGCAGCCAGGGTTCTGGCTATGGCTACACCTTC. Translated: CASSQGSGYGYTF.

This clonotype was recorded many times. This chain joins TRBV19 and TRBJ1-2; 8 bases map to TRBD1. The J segment lost 8 bases and the V segment lost 6 bases, leaving 5 bases of the junction unmatched. This CDR3 has 12 residues. CDR1 and CDR2 from the germline V gene are LNHDA and SQIVND (reference sequence). CDR3 amino acids: CASRATGVGYTF. The DNA of the CDR3 is TGTGCCAGTAGGGCGACAGGGGTAGGCTACACCTTC.

This clonotype was seen ten or more times. The V gene is TRBV12-2, the J gene TRBJ1-2. TRBV12-2 is assigned pseudogene status. CDR3 length: 17 amino acids. The CDR3 protein is CASRWRKTPRKTYGYTF. DNA for the CDR3: TGTGCAAGTCGCTGGAGAAAGACTCCACGAAAGACCTATGGCTACACCTTC.

As regards this clonotype: A read error is possible here, since a much larger clone lies one base away. The chain combines TRBV6-5 with TRBJ2-7; tentatively, D is TRBD1 or TRBD2 (5 bases each). This CDR3 region has 12 residues. The germline V gene encodes CDR1 MNHEY and CDR2 SVGAGI. The CDR3 is CASKRGSYEQHF. In DNA form, the CDR3 reads TGTGCCAGCAAGAGGGGATCCTACGAGCAGCACTTC.